This record looks at one T cell receptor beta chain sequence and its context. The antigen is not known. Vbeta (60) and Jbeta (13) primers were used in the PCR. Some clones are missing from TCRdb's copy, which holds only in-frame ones; the method was immunoSEQ multiplex PCR. This sample has around 190,000 clones, with about 80% found just once. This record belongs to a study of cytomegalovirus exposure and HLA in healthy donors. Study findings and constraints: Exclusion as indistinguishable affected some V segments, including TRBV6-2 and TRBV6-3. Likely technical artifact: a cluster of highly shared sequence variants.

Germline V CDR1 and CDR2: LNHDA, SQIVND (reference sequence). The CDR3 runs to 14 residues. Trimming took off 3 bases at V and 2 bases at J, with 9 bases between the two ends. Healthy bone marrow donors formed the donor group. The receptor comes from a man aged 60 to 75 in good health and CMV-seronegative. This sequence joins TRBV19 and TRBJ2-3, with D uncertain. The sample consisted of PBMCs. This CDR3 reads CASSMTHLTDTQYF. CDR3 bases: TGTGCCAGTAGTATGACACATCTCACAGATACGCAGTATTTT.